A single sample gave rise to the 5 T cell receptor beta chains below, sequenced in a study of tumor-infiltrating lymphocytes in primary liver carcinoma (dated by TCRdb to about 2017). Sequencer: Illumina HiSeq 2500. A constant-region primer and ProtoScript II reverse transcriptase were used to reverse-transcribe TCRbeta-specific cDNA from about 500 ng total RNA. Three nested multiplex PCR rounds, following a slightly modified ARM-PCR procedure, were used to build the TCRbeta libraries. The first two PCR rounds used multiplex TRBV1-TRBV30 forward primers with a Cbeta reverse primer, each for 10 cycles. TCRdb reworked the public reads: Q25 trimming with fastp, MiXCR clone assembly, productive beta chains retained. Each CDR3 protein gets just one entry, which takes the most common genes and DNA from the rows behind it. The sample table lists hundreds of thousands of distinct CDR3 sequences, 60% to 80% of them with a count of one. Together, the top ten hold roughly 9% of the sample.

Blood RNA was extracted from unsorted whole blood using TRIzol reagent, and germline DNA was obtained with the DNeasy Blood & Tissue kit. Material: peripheral blood. All receptors derive from a man in his forties with primary liver carcinoma and hepatitis B virus infection.

This clonotype came up many times. The chain links TRBV30 to TRBJ1-1, with no clear D. The V gene lost 0 bases and the J gene lost 4 bases, with 12 bases spanning the gap. This CDR3 comprises 14 residues. CDR1 and CDR2 from the germline V gene are GTSNPN and SVGIG (reference sequence). The CDR3: CAWSVLSDSTEAFF. DNA for the CDR3: TGTGCCTGGAGTGTACTCTCGGACTCCACTGAAGCTTTCTTT.

The genes are TRBV11-2 and TRBJ2-3; D possibly uses TRBD1 or TRBD2 (6 bases each). The CDR3 sequence is 14 residues long. In germline, CDR1 is SGHAT, CDR2 FQNNGV. The V gene lost 3 bases and the J gene lost 1 base, with 8 bases spanning the gap. CDR3 loop: CASSLEGGTDTQYF. The CDR3 DNA is TGTGCCAGCAGCTTGGAGGGGGGCACAGATACGCAGTATTTT.

Of note for this clonotype: A read error may explain this, as a much larger clone is one base away. The chain carries TRBV4-2 and TRBJ1-2, with 7 bases that match TRBD1. CDR1 is LGHNA and CDR2 is YNFKEQ in the germline V gene. The CDR3 length is 17 residues. This CDR3 reads CASSQGLDRQGLYGCTF. The CDR3 DNA sequence: TGTGCCAGCAGCCAAGGTCTGGACAGGCAGGGTTTATATGGCTGCACCTTC.

About this clonotype: This may stem from a read error, because a much larger clone lies one nucleotide away. The CDR3, as DNA: TGTGCCAGCAGCCAAGATCTGCAAGGAGGCACAGATATGCAGTATTTT. It translates to CASSQDLQGGTDMQYF. This sequence joins TRBV4-2 and TRBJ2-3; weak D call: TRBD2 (5 bases). CDR3 length: 16 residues. Germline CDR1 and CDR2: LGHNA and YNFKEQ.

The chain has TRBV4-2 and TRBJ2-1; no firm D call. The V gene's germline CDR1 is LGHNA and CDR2 YNFKEQ. The CDR3 loop spans 15 amino acids. Trimming left V 0 bases short and J 8 bases short, with 14 bases between. CDR3 coding DNA: TGTGCCAGCAGCCAAGATCGAAAATCTAGGGATGAGCAGTTCTTC. Its translation: CASSQDRKSRDEQFF.